The 32 T cell receptor beta chains below all came from one sample that was sequenced in a study of blood T cells in healthy people across ages. Then a second PCR, running roughly 6 to 11 cycles, was carried out with a sample-barcoded 5' primer and a J-beta primer mix. One entry per CDR3 protein results from TCRdb running MiXCR on the 5' RACE reads. This table has hundreds of thousands of distinct CDR3 sequences, roughly 50% appearing once. Sequencing was performed on blood. Every receptor here comes from a man between 60 and 75 years old in good health.

The rearrangement joins TRBV9 to TRBJ2-2; D is possibly TRBD2 (6 bases). The CDR3 sequence is 16 residues long. CDR1 and CDR2 (germline): SGDLS, YYNGEE. Trimming pared 0 bases from V and 2 bases from J, leaving 11 bases between. The DNA for the CDR3 is TGTGCCAGCAGCGTAGCTCTAGCGCAAAACACCGGGGAGCTGTTTTTT. The encoded protein is CASSVALAQNTGELFF.

This clonotype was found a few times. This chain joins TRBV20-1 and TRBJ2-5; 7 positions agree with TRBD2. The V gene's germline CDR1 is DFQATT and CDR2 SNEGSKA (reference sequence). The CDR3 is made up of 15 amino acids. V was clipped by 4 bases and J by 4 bases; unmatched bases: 12. The CDR3 DNA follows: TGCAGTGCTACCCCGTTCAGCGGGAAAAGAGAGACCCAGTACTTC. Its protein is CSATPFSGKRETQYF.

The chain links TRBV9 to TRBJ2-1, with D maybe TRBD1 (6 bases). Trimming removed 0 bases at V and 6 bases at J, with 13 bases between. Germline loops: CDR1 SGDLS, CDR2 YYNGEE. This CDR3 spans 15 amino acids. The CDR3 bases are TGTGCCAGCAGCGTAGCAGGGGCTGGGAGCAATGAGCAGTTCTTC. Protein product: CASSVAGAGSNEQFF.

This sequence joins TRBV20-1 and TRBJ2-7; 7 positions agree with TRBD1. The V gene end was trimmed by 3 bases and the J gene end by 0 bases; junction bases not matched to a gene: 5. CDR1 DFQATT and CDR2 SNEGSKA come from the germline V gene (reference sequence). There are 14 residues in the CDR3. DNA for the CDR3: TGCAGTGCTAGGACGGGACAGAGCTCCTACGAGCAGTACTTC. Its translation: CSARTGQSSYEQYF.

The chain recombines TRBV6-6 with TRBJ1-3; D remains unclear. Per germline, CDR1 MNHNY and CDR2 SVGAGI (reference sequence). CDR3 length equals 13 residues. V was trimmed by 4 bases and J by 8 bases, leaving 12 bases between them. The CDR3 DNA reads TGTGCCAGCAGTTCACCGCGGACGGACACCATATATTTT. Residues: CASSSPRTDTIYF.

With respect to this clonotype: A much larger clone sits a single nucleotide away, making a read error possible. The chain combines TRBV5-5 with TRBJ2-5; D call uncertain. Germline V CDR1 and CDR2: SGHKS, YYEKEE (reference sequence). Between the trimmed V and J ends, which lost 3 bases and 11 bases, there was a span of 17 bases. The CDR3 spans 13 residues. The CDR3, as DNA: TGTGCCAGCAGCTCCGGACGGTACAATGAGCAGTACTTC. This encodes CASSSGRYNEQYF.

This clonotype was counted a few times. The V call is TRBV20-1, the J call TRBJ1-2; the D is unclear. V lost 0 bases to trimming and J lost 10 bases, with 9 bases between them. CDR3 size: 11 residues. Germline V gene data show CDR1 as DFQATT and CDR2 as SNEGSKA (reference sequence). CDR3 residues: CSAREITYYTF. As DNA, the CDR3 is TGCAGTGCTAGAGAAATCACGTACTACACCTTC.

This CDR3 reads CASSLAQSNYGYTF. Written as DNA, the CDR3 is TGTGCCAGCAGCTTGGCACAGTCAAACTATGGCTACACCTTC. The chain carries TRBV7-9 and TRBJ1-2; D is undetermined. This CDR3 contains 14 residues. Germline loops: CDR1 SEHNR, CDR2 FQNEAQ (reference sequence). V dropped 3 bases and J dropped 2 bases, with 10 bases sitting between them. The complete variable domain, with remaining parts taken from reference TRBV7-9 and TRBJ1-2, reads DTGVSQNPRHKITKRGQNVTFRCDPISEHNRLYWYRQTLGQGPEFLTYFQNEAQLEKSRLLSDRFSAERPKGSFSTLEIQRTEQGDSAMYLCASSLAQSNYGYTFGSGTRLTVV.

This clonotype appeared once. The chain links TRBV7-7 to TRBJ2-1; 7 bases are shared with TRBD1. Germline CDR1 SSHAT, CDR2 FNYEAQ (reference sequence). CDR3 size: 17 residues. J gave up 4 bases and V 5 bases, and 14 bases lay outside the gene matches. The CDR3 coding sequence is TGTGCCAGCAGCGCCCATGACCGGGACAGACATTACAATGAGCAGTTCTTC. This translates into CASSAHDRDRHYNEQFF.

The sample holds a few counts of this clonotype. The chain carries TRBV20-1 and TRBJ1-4; 7 bases map to TRBD1. Germline CDR1 reads DFQATT; CDR2 reads SNEGSKA (reference sequence). This CDR3 spans 15 amino acids. Trimming removed 3 bases from V and 5 bases from J; junction bases left unmatched: 9. CDR3 sequence (DNA): TGCAGTGCTAGCCCCGCCGAGGGGGCGAATGAAAAACTGTTTTTT. Translating it yields CSASPAEGANEKLFF.

This clonotype was seen more than once but under ten times. The chain uses TRBV12-3 or TRBV12-4 and TRBJ2-3; D possibly corresponds to TRBD1 (6 bases). V lost 6 bases, J lost 2 bases, and 15 bases lay in between. CDR3 length: 15 amino acids. The CDR3 region is CASSTPGQHTDTQYF. The CDR3 nucleotides read TGTGCCAGCAGCACTCCTGGACAGCACACAGATACGCAGTATTTT.

The V and J genes are TRBV29-1 and TRBJ2-2; TRBD2 matches at 8 bases. Germline CDR1 is SQVTM and CDR2 is ANQGSEA. This CDR3 region has 14 residues. The CDR3 region is CGSSGGANTGELFF. The CDR3 DNA reads TGCGGCTCCTCGGGGGGGGCGAACACCGGGGAGCTGTTTTTT.

The V and J genes are TRBV7-2 and TRBJ2-4, with D unclear. Between the trimmed V and J ends, which lost 2 bases and 8 bases, there was a span of 19 bases. Germline values: CDR1 SGHTA, CDR2 FQGNSA. The CDR3 is 16 residues long. CDR3 loop: CASSLSGENHGYIQYF. The CDR3 DNA follows: TGTGCCAGCAGCTTATCCGGAGAAAATCACGGGTACATTCAGTACTTC.

The V and J genes are TRBV20-1 and TRBJ1-4; perhaps TRBD1 as D (5 bases). V lost 6 bases and J 8 bases, leaving 19 bases between the germline ends. The CDR3 spans 14 residues. CDR1 and CDR2 (germline): DFQATT, SNEGSKA (reference sequence). In DNA form, the CDR3 reads TGCAGTGCCGGCCTGGCAGGGTTTGACGAAAAACTGTTTTTT. Its translation: CSAGLAGFDEKLFF.

This clonotype has more than one count but fewer than ten. The chain has TRBV12-3 or TRBV12-4 and TRBJ1-2; the D is unclear. With 7 bases removed from V and 8 bases from J, the gap between germline ends came to 17 bases. CDR3 length: 13 residues. The CDR3 DNA follows: TGTGCCAGCAACCTTAGCGGAGGCCCCGGCTACACCTTC. Protein: CASNLSGGPGYTF.

The rearrangement joins TRBV5-1 to TRBJ2-2; D is undetermined. The CDR3 spans 16 residues. The V end lost 0 bases, the J end lost 4 bases, and 13 bases lay between the germline ends. Germline-derived CDR1 and CDR2 are SGHRS and YFSETQ. The CDR3 sequence: CASSLALEVGTGELFF. For the CDR3, the DNA is TGCGCCAGCAGCTTGGCCTTGGAAGTAGGCACCGGGGAGCTGTTTTTT.

This chain joins TRBV6-2 or TRBV6-3 and TRBJ2-5, with TRBD2 matching over 8 bases. The CDR3 is 16 residues long. The ends lost 6 bases at V and 5 bases at J; junction bases unmatched: 14. The germline V gene has CDR1 MNHEY and CDR2 SVGEGT. The CDR3 spells CASSPEGAGVWETQYF. CDR3 sequence (DNA): TGTGCCAGCAGCCCTGAGGGAGCGGGGGTTTGGGAGACCCAGTACTTC.

This rearrangement joins TRBV12-3 or TRBV12-4 to TRBJ1-4, with D possibly TRBD1 on 5 matching bases. Trimming removed 6 bases from V and 4 bases from J, with 15 bases in between. The CDR3 contains 15 residues. CDR3 in amino acids: CASSPGTLFNEKLFF. In DNA, the CDR3 is TGTGCCAGCAGCCCCGGGACCCTTTTTAATGAAAAACTGTTTTTT.

V gene TRBV10-3 combines with J gene TRBJ1-6; TRBD1 matches 7 bases. Per germline, CDR1 ENHRY and CDR2 SYGVKD. V gave up 5 bases and J gave up 8 bases; unmatched junction bases: 12. The length of the CDR3 is 16 residues. This CDR3 reads CAISINRGGVDSPLHF. Here the CDR3 DNA reads TGTGCCATCAGTATAAACAGGGGAGGGGTTGATTCACCCCTCCACTTT.

V usage is TRBV24-1 and J usage is TRBJ1-5; 9 bases align to TRBD1. Trimming took 4 bases from V and 2 from J; bases not matched to a gene: 5. This CDR3 spans 16 amino acids. Germline CDR1 and CDR2: KGHDR and SFDVKD. The CDR3 loop reads CATSDPRTGGNQPQHF. The CDR3 bases are TGTGCCACCAGTGACCCGCGGACAGGGGGCAATCAGCCCCAGCATTTT.

The chain joins TRBV10-3 to TRBJ2-2; 8 bases agree with TRBD1. Germline V gene lookup returns CDR1 ENHRY and CDR2 SYGVKD. The V segment lost 6 bases and the J segment 2 bases; nucleotides outside the gene matches: 5. The CDR3 is 15 residues long. CDR3 residues: CAIRGQGGNTGELFF. The CDR3 nucleotides read TGTGCCATCAGAGGACAGGGAGGCAACACCGGGGAGCTGTTTTTT.

In this sample, this clonotype turned up a few times. This CDR3 reads CASSQDPGNYGYTF. The DNA for the CDR3 is TGTGCCAGCAGCCAAGATCCAGGGAACTATGGCTACACCTTC. V is TRBV4-2 and J is TRBJ1-2; D is possibly TRBD1 (5 bases). The CDR3 contains 14 residues. Trimming removed 0 bases at V and 2 bases at J, with 7 bases between. Germline CDR1 LGHNA, CDR2 YNFKEQ.

This clonotype was seen only a few times. This CDR3 reads CSADRTGGGWKTQYF. The CDR3 DNA sequence: TGCAGTGCGGACCGGACAGGGGGAGGGTGGAAGACCCAGTACTTC. The rearrangement links TRBV20-1 to TRBJ2-5; TRBD1 matches at 10 bases. With 6 bases clipped from V and 6 bases from J, the junction kept 13 bases outside the gene matches. Germline CDR1 and CDR2: DFQATT and SNEGSKA (reference sequence). The CDR3 totals 15 residues.

This chain uses TRBV12-3 or TRBV12-4 with TRBJ2-7, with 7 bases fitting TRBD1. This CDR3 is 17 amino acids long. V lost 3 bases and J lost 3; bases outside the gene matches: 14. The CDR3 bases are TGTGCCAGCAGTTTGCTGATGACGCGTCCAGGGGGCTACGAGCAGTACTTC. This codes for CASSLLMTRPGGYEQYF.

This clonotype turned up a few times. The V gene is TRBV9, the J gene TRBJ2-5; D assignment may be TRBD1 or TRBD2 (6 bases each). Looked up from germline, CDR1 is SGDLS and CDR2 is YYNGEE. The CDR3 has 15 residues. Trimming shortened V by 1 base and J by 3 bases, and 13 bases separated the two germline ends. The CDR3 DNA follows: TGTGCCAGCAGCGTAATGTGGGGGGCTGAAGAGACCCAGTACTTC. It encodes CASSVMWGAEETQYF.

The chain has TRBV18 and TRBJ1-2; D uncertain. Germline CDR1 KGHSH, CDR2 LQKENI. V was cut by 3 bases and J by 7 bases, with 12 bases left in between. The CDR3 extends over 13 amino acids. The CDR3 here is CASSPSEEPGYTF. The DNA for the CDR3 is TGTGCCAGCTCACCGTCGGAGGAGCCTGGCTACACCTTC.

J is TRBJ2-1 and V is TRBV12-3 or TRBV12-4; 10 positions agree with TRBD2. Unmatched junction bases numbered 5, after V lost 4 bases and J lost 5 bases. The CDR3 is 15 amino acids. The chain's CDR3 is CASSSLAGAHNEQFF. CDR3 sequence (DNA): TGTGCCAGCAGTTCCCTAGCGGGGGCCCACAATGAGCAGTTCTTC.

CDR3 residues: CASSYRGYPNSPLHF. CDR3 nucleotides: TGTGCCAGCAGTTACCGGGGTTACCCCAATTCACCCCTCCACTTT. The chain joins TRBV6-5 to TRBJ1-6; D remains ambiguous. V was clipped by 2 bases and J by 7 bases, with 12 bases between them. The CDR3 is made up of 15 amino acids. Germline CDR1 is MNHEY and CDR2 is SVGAGI.

The chain has TRBV29-1 and TRBJ2-1, with D maybe TRBD2 (7 bases). The DNA matches TRBJ2-7 better at its end, which makes the J call doubtful. Germline V CDR1 and CDR2: SQVTM, ANQGSEA. The CDR3 has 16 amino acids. The CDR3 region is CSVVPWEGDIYNEQYF. CDR3 nucleotide sequence: TGCAGCGTCGTACCATGGGAGGGGGACATTTACAATGAGCAGTACTTC.

This clonotype has a handful of counts. The rearrangement links TRBV6-4 to TRBJ2-4; 8 positions agree with TRBD1. Unmatched junction bases numbered 22, after V lost 7 bases and J lost 2 bases. The CDR3 consists of 20 residues. Germline V lookup: CDR1 MRHNA, CDR2 SNTAGT. The CDR3 spells CASTERSEGRQGQTKNIQYF. The CDR3, as DNA: TGTGCCAGCACCGAAAGATCAGAAGGCCGACAGGGGCAAACCAAAAACATTCAGTACTTC.

This chain uses TRBV5-1 with TRBJ1-4; D is unresolved. The CDR3 spans 13 residues. CDR1 is SGHRS, CDR2 YFSETQ, per germline. Trimming cost V 3 bases and J 3 bases, with 6 bases left between them. DNA of the CDR3: TGCGCCAGCAGCTACGCGCCTAATGAAAAACTGTTTTTT. Amino acids: CASSYAPNEKLFF.

The chain employs TRBV5-1 and TRBJ2-1, with TRBD1 as a possible D gene (6 bases). The CDR3 runs to 16 residues. Germline V gene sequence: CDR1 SGHRS, CDR2 YFSETQ. V was clipped by 5 bases and J by 6 bases, with 21 bases between them. CDR3 sequence: CASRVGLRGEGNEQFF. The DNA of the CDR3 is TGCGCCAGCAGGGTCGGTCTCAGGGGCGAGGGCAATGAGCAGTTCTTC.